The 30 T cell receptor beta chains in this list originate from one sample, sequenced in a study of T-cell memory formation after mild COVID-19. From the 5' RACE reads, TCRdb called clonotypes with MiXCR, one entry per CDR3 protein. This sample carries 300,000 to 350,000 distinct CDR3 sequences, less than 20% of them seen once, and the ten largest clones take over 20%. The material sequenced was PBMCs or a T cell subset sorted from them (not recorded which). The receptors shown here come from a man in his late teens or twenties who had mild COVID-19 (a few samples of this study predate the infection). Cell type and time point are not known.

The sample holds a few counts of this clonotype. This chain links TRBV29-1 with TRBJ2-7, with D hard to call. The germline V gene has CDR1 SQVTM and CDR2 ANQGSEA. Trimming removed 0 bases from V and 6 bases from J, with 6 bases in between. This CDR3 region has 11 residues. The CDR3 DNA follows: TGCAGCGTTGAAGATCTCCTCGAGCAGTACTTC. Its translation: CSVEDLLEQYF.

The sample holds a few counts of this clonotype. V and J are TRBV7-6 and TRBJ2-7; TRBD1 might be the D (6 bases). CDR3 length: 15 amino acids. The V end was cut by 2 bases, the J end by 3 bases, with 14 bases between. Germline CDR1 and CDR2: SGHVS and FNYEAQ. The CDR3 region has the DNA TGTGCCAGCAGCTTACGCCGGGACACCCACTACGAGCAGTACTTC. This codes for CASSLRRDTHYEQYF.

V gene TRBV11-2 combines with J gene TRBJ2-1; TRBD2 is a possible D gene (5 bases). CDR3 length equals 15 residues. The germline V and J ends were trimmed by 5 bases and 2 bases, with 13 bases remaining between them. Germline V lookup: CDR1 SGHAT, CDR2 FQNNGV. The CDR3 coding sequence is TGTGCCAGCAGCCGATGGACTGGCCCCTACAATGAGCAGTTCTTC. Its translation: CASSRWTGPYNEQFF.

The gene calls are TRBV9 and TRBJ1-5; no definite D call. This CDR3 has 15 amino acids. Germline V gene lookup returns CDR1 SGDLS and CDR2 YYNGEE. V was pared by 0 bases and J by 7 bases, with 14 bases between. The CDR3 DNA follows: TGTGCCAGCAGCGTAGGGAGCGGGTTCAGACAGCCCCAGCATTTT. Protein product: CASSVGSGFRQPQHF.

V and J are TRBV20-1 and TRBJ2-3; the D is unclear. The V end was cut by 0 bases, the J end by 6 bases, with 7 bases between. The CDR3 extends over 12 amino acids. CDR1 is DFQATT and CDR2 is SNEGSKA in the germline V gene (reference sequence). The CDR3 spells CSARDRGDTQYF. In DNA, the CDR3 is TGCAGTGCTAGAGATCGAGGCGATACGCAGTATTTT.

The V and J genes are TRBV28 and TRBJ2-5; D might be TRBD2 (6 bases). Trimming shortened V by 3 bases and J by 5 bases, and 10 bases separated the two germline ends. The CDR3 loop spans 13 amino acids. Per germline, CDR1 MDHEN and CDR2 SYDVKM. The CDR3 DNA is TGTGCCAGCAGTTTTGCGGGGCCGGAGACCCAGTACTTC. Amino acid sequence: CASSFAGPETQYF.

In this sample, this clonotype turned up a few times. The J gene is TRBJ2-3, the V gene TRBV10-3, with 8 bases fitting TRBD1. The CDR3 is 17 residues long. Germline loops: CDR1 ENHRY, CDR2 SYGVKD. Trimming cost V 7 bases and J 0 bases; bases outside gene matches: 12. CDR3 region: CAITLSSDRESTDTQYF. The CDR3 DNA reads TGTGCCATCACCCTTTCTTCGGACAGGGAAAGCACAGATACGCAGTATTTT.

This clonotype appeared once. This chain uses TRBV7-6 with TRBJ1-1, with a possible D match to TRBD1 (5 bases). The CDR3 runs 14 residues. Germline-derived CDR1 and CDR2 are SGHVS and FNYEAQ. Trimming stripped 5 bases from V and 1 base from J, with 11 bases between. This CDR3 reads CASSRTITNTEAFF. CDR3 nucleotides: TGTGCCAGCAGCCGGACAATTACGAACACTGAAGCTTTCTTT. Drawing the rest from reference TRBV7-6 and TRBJ1-1, the complete variable domain is GAGVSQSPRYKVTKRGQDVALRCDPISGHVSLYWYRQALGQGPEFLTYFNYEAQQDKSGLPNDRFSAERPEGSISTLTIQRTEQRDSAMYRCASSRTITNTEAFFGQGTRLTVV.

The chain uses TRBV27 and TRBJ2-7; the D call may be TRBD1 or TRBD2 (5 bases each). The CDR3 sequence is 14 residues long. The germline CDR1 and CDR2 sequences are MNHEY and SMNVEV (reference sequence). The V end lost 1 base, the J end lost 1 base, and 8 bases lay between the germline ends. The CDR3 DNA sequence: TGTGCCAGCAGTTTATGGGGGAATTCCTACGAGCAGTACTTC. Translated, it gives CASSLWGNSYEQYF.

This clonotype was observed a few times. The chain links TRBV20-1 to TRBJ2-2; 8 bases line up with TRBD2. Germline CDR1 reads DFQATT; CDR2 reads SNEGSKA (reference sequence). The V gene end was trimmed by 5 bases and the J gene end by 7 bases; junction bases not matched to a gene: 6. This CDR3 spans 13 amino acids. CDR3 loop: CSAREGGGGELFF. In nucleotides, the CDR3 is TGCAGTGCTCGGGAGGGGGGCGGCGGGGAGCTGTTTTTT.

This clonotype came up a few times. The V gene is TRBV7-8, the J gene TRBJ2-7; either TRBD1 or TRBD2 may supply D (5 bases each). In germline, CDR1 is SGHVS, CDR2 FQNEAQ. V lost 4 bases and J lost 0, with 13 bases in between. The CDR3 sequence is 15 residues long. The CDR3 region has the DNA TGTGCCAGCAGCTCAGATCCCGGGACCTCCTACGAGCAGTACGTC. Protein product: CASSSDPGTSYEQYV.

This clonotype was seen many times. The rearrangement uses TRBV7-2 and TRBJ2-7; D ambiguous. Germline V gene data show CDR1 as SGHTA and CDR2 as FQGNSA. Trimming pared 7 bases from V and 3 bases from J, leaving 19 bases between. The CDR3 totals 15 residues. CDR3 sequence: CASTVREGAFYEQYF. The CDR3 bases are TGTGCCAGCACCGTCCGAGAAGGCGCGTTCTACGAGCAGTACTTC.

This clonotype was seen more than once but under ten times. The CDR3 spells CASSLERHGYTF. In nucleotides, the CDR3 is TGTGCCAGCAGTTTAGAAAGGCATGGCTACACCTTC. The chain couples TRBV12-3 or TRBV12-4 to TRBJ1-2; D ambiguous. Trimming stripped 1 base from V and 6 bases from J, with 6 bases between. The CDR3 contains 12 residues.

The rearrangement joins TRBV2 to TRBJ1-1, with D unclear. Trimming removed 6 bases at V and 3 bases at J, with 8 bases between. In germline, CDR1 is SNHLY, CDR2 FYNNEI. The CDR3 has 12 residues. CDR3 loop: CASRGTDTEAFF. As DNA, the CDR3 is TGTGCCAGCAGGGGAACCGACACTGAAGCTTTCTTT.

This rearrangement joins TRBV5-1 to TRBJ2-1; TRBD1 matches 11 bases. The CDR3 contains 15 residues. Germline V gene data show CDR1 as SGHRS and CDR2 as YFSETQ. Unmatched junction bases numbered 5, after V lost 3 bases and J lost 6 bases. For the CDR3, the DNA is TGCGCCAGCAGCTCGGACAGGGGGCCGGGCAATGAGCAGTTCTTC. This sequence encodes CASSSDRGPGNEQFF.

This clonotype was counted ten times or more. The chain is built from TRBV4-3 and TRBJ2-3; no clear D. V shed 1 base and J shed 5 bases, with 7 bases lying between them. CDR1 and CDR2 from the germline V gene are LGHNA and YSLEER. The CDR3 covers 13 residues. The CDR3 DNA reads TGCGCCAGCAGCCAAGGCCCCGGAGATACGCAGTATTTT. The encoded protein is CASSQGPGDTQYF.

This clonotype was found a few times. In DNA form, the CDR3 reads TGTGCCAGCAGCTTACAGAGTAACTATGGCTACACCTTC. Residues: CASSLQSNYGYTF. The V and J genes are TRBV5-6 and TRBJ1-2, with unresolved D. Germline V gene sequence: CDR1 SGHDT, CDR2 YYEEEE. Trimming took 2 bases from V and 1 from J, leaving 6 bases between them. CDR3 size: 13 residues. Variable domain in full (rest from reference TRBV5-6 and TRBJ1-2): DAGVTQSPTHLIKTRGQQVTLRCSPKSGHDTVSWYQQALGQGPQFIFQYYEEEERQRGNFPDRFSGHQFPNYSSELNVNALLLGDSALYLCASSLQSNYGYTFGSGTRLTVV.

The chain couples TRBV12-3 or TRBV12-4 to TRBJ2-5; D perhaps matches TRBD1 (6 bases). Trimming took off 5 bases at V and 7 bases at J, with 26 bases between the two ends. The CDR3 loop spans 17 amino acids. The CDR3 DNA sequence: TGTGCCAGCAGTCAACACCCAAATGACAGGTCCGAGGCGACCCAGTACTTC. Amino acid sequence: CASSQHPNDRSEATQYF.

The chain links TRBV20-1 to TRBJ2-5, with 11 bases aligning to TRBD2. CDR1 DFQATT and CDR2 SNEGSKA come from the germline V gene (reference sequence). The V segment lost 8 bases and the J segment 5 bases; nucleotides outside the gene matches: 10. This CDR3 contains 14 residues. The CDR3 nucleotides read TGCAGTAGCCTTAGCGGGGGGGCGACGGAGACCCAGTACTTC. The encoded protein is CSSLSGGATETQYF.

The chain has TRBV5-1 and TRBJ1-6; D is perhaps TRBD1 (5 bases). Trimming pared 4 bases from V and 9 bases from J, leaving 14 bases between. CDR1 is SGHRS and CDR2 is YFSETQ in the germline V gene. CDR3 size: 14 residues. In DNA form, the CDR3 reads TGCGCCAGCAGCGACAGTAATCCGGGTTCACCCCTCCACTTT. Amino acids: CASSDSNPGSPLHF.

The chain is built from TRBV28 and TRBJ2-5; D remains unclear. From germline, CDR1 is MDHEN and CDR2 SYDVKM. This CDR3 comprises 15 residues. Trimming removed 3 bases from V and 6 bases from J, with 17 bases in between. CDR3 amino acids: CASSFPGLSAKTQYF. CDR3 coding DNA: TGTGCCAGCAGTTTCCCCGGGCTTAGTGCGAAGACCCAGTACTTC.

This chain joins TRBV7-2 and TRBJ2-3; no clear D. Between the trimmed V and J ends, which lost 2 bases and 6 bases, there was a span of 15 bases. The CDR3 spans 15 residues. Germline assignment: CDR1 SGHTA and CDR2 FQGNSA. The CDR3 nucleotides are TGTGCCAGCAGCTTAAATGGTGGAAACGGGGATACGCAGTATTTT. Its translation is CASSLNGGNGDTQYF.

The chain combines TRBV28 with TRBJ1-2; 8 positions agree with TRBD1. This CDR3 contains 15 residues. Germline V gene lookup returns CDR1 MDHEN and CDR2 SYDVKM. With 5 bases clipped from V and 2 bases from J, the junction kept 7 bases outside the gene matches. This CDR3 is CASSPRQGWNYGYTF. CDR3 DNA sequence: TGTGCCAGCAGTCCAAGACAGGGGTGGAACTATGGCTACACCTTC.

Many counts were recorded for this clonotype. The genes are TRBV5-6 and TRBJ1-6; TRBD1 aligns across 7 bases. The CDR3 sequence is 15 residues long. J lost 9 bases, V lost 0 bases, and 6 bases had no gene match. The germline CDR1 and CDR2 sequences are SGHDT and YYEEEE. CDR3 in amino acids: CASSLGWTGISPLHF. As DNA, the CDR3 is TGTGCCAGCAGCTTGGGGTGGACAGGCATTTCACCCCTCCACTTT.

This clonotype was seen a few times. The V and J genes are TRBV27 and TRBJ2-7; D tentatively reads TRBD1 or TRBD2 (5 bases each). V lost 6 bases and J lost 1, with 16 bases in between. From germline, CDR1 is MNHEY and CDR2 SMNVEV (reference sequence). The CDR3 is made up of 15 amino acids. The DNA of the CDR3 is TGTGCCAGCAGGGACCCCGGGGCACCTTCCTACGAGCAGTACTTC. The encoded protein is CASRDPGAPSYEQYF.

This clonotype was seen ten or more times. One end of the junction does not line up with germline, which may come from a read error. V is TRBV7-9 and J is TRBJ2-3; D gene ambiguous. CDR1 is SEHNR, CDR2 FQNEAQ, per germline (reference sequence). This CDR3 spans 14 amino acids. The CDR3 sequence is CASSLGLSTDTQYF. The CDR3 DNA sequence: TGTGCCAGCAGTTTAGGGTTGAGCACAGATACGCAGTATTTT.

CDR3 loop: CASSKGQGANGYTF. CDR3 DNA: TGCGCCAGCAGCAAGGGACAGGGTGCGAATGGCTACACCTTC. This sequence joins TRBV5-1 and TRBJ1-2; 9 bases map to TRBD1. Trimming took 4 bases from V and 6 from J; bases not matched to a gene: 7. CDR3 length equals 14 residues. Germline values: CDR1 SGHRS, CDR2 YFSETQ.

Ten or more counts support this clonotype. The chain has TRBV4-2 and TRBJ1-5; TRBD1 aligns across 8 bases. V lost 4 bases to trimming and J lost 6 bases; unmatched junction nucleotides: 14. The CDR3 runs 17 residues. Germline CDR1 and CDR2: LGHNA and YNFKEQ. The CDR3 DNA follows: TGTGCCAGCAGCCCAGCGGGGGAAACAGGGGGGGTTCAGCCCCAGCATTTT. Translated, it gives CASSPAGETGGVQPQHF.

This clonotype showed up just a few times. The chain recombines TRBV7-2 with TRBJ2-3; D gene ambiguous. This CDR3 has 14 amino acids. The V and J ends lost 4 bases and 5 bases respectively, with 13 bases between them. Germline CDR1 is SGHTA and CDR2 is FQGNSA. The CDR3 is CASSSQLTEDTQYF. For the CDR3, the DNA is TGTGCCAGCAGCTCCCAGCTTACGGAAGATACGCAGTATTTT.

The V and J genes are TRBV5-1 and TRBJ2-1; 11 nucleotides line up with TRBD2. The germline V gene encodes CDR1 SGHRS and CDR2 YFSETQ. The V segment lost 7 bases and the J segment 8 bases; nucleotides outside the gene matches: 8. This CDR3 spans 14 amino acids. The CDR3 bases are TGCGCCAGCTGTAGCGGGGGGGCCTTTGATGAGCAGTTCTTC. This sequence encodes CASCSGGAFDEQFF.